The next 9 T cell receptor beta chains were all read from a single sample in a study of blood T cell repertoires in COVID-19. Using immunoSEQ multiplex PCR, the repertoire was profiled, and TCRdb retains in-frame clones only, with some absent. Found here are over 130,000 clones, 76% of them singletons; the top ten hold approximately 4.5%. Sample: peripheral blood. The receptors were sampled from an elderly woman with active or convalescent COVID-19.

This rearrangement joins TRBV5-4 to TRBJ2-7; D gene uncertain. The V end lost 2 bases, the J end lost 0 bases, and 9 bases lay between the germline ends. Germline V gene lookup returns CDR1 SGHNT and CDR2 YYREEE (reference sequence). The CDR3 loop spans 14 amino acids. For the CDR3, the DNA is TGTGCCAGCAGCTTCGTCGGTAGCTCCTACGAGCAGTACTTC. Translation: CASSFVGSSYEQYF.

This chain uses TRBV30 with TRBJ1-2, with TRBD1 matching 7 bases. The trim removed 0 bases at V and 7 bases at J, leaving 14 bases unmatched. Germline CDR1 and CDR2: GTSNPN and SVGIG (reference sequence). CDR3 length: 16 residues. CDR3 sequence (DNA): TGTGCCTGGAGTGTACGGACAGGAGTGAAGATGGGTGGCTACACCTTC. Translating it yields CAWSVRTGVKMGGYTF.

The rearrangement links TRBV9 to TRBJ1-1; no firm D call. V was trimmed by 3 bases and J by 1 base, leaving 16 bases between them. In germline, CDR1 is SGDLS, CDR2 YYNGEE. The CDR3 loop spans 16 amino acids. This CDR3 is CASSGGQDWENTEAFF. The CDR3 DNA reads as TGTGCCAGCAGCGGGGGTCAGGACTGGGAGAACACTGAAGCTTTCTTT.

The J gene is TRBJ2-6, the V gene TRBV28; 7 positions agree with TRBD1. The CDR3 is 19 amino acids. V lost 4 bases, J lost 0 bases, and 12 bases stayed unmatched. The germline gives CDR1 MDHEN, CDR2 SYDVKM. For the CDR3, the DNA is TGTGCCAGCAGTTCTTGGGATACAGGGGCCCCCTCTGGGGCCAACGTCCTGACTTTC. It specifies CASSSWDTGAPSGANVLTF.

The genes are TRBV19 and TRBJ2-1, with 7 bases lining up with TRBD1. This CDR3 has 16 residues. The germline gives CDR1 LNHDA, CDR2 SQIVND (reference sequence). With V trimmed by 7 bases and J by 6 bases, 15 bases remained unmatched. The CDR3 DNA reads TGTGCCAGTATTTCACAGGGGCAGGGGTTCGGCAATGAGCAGTTCTTC. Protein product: CASISQGQGFGNEQFF.

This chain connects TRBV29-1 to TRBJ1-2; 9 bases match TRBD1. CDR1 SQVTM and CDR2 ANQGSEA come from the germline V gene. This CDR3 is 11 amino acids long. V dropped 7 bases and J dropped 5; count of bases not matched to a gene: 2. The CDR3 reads CSAGTGYGYTF. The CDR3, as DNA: TGCAGCGCCGGGACAGGGTATGGCTACACCTTC.

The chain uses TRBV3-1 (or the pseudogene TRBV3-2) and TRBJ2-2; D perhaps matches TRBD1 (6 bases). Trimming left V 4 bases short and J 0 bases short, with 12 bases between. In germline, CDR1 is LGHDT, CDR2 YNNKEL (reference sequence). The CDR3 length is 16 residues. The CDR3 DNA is TGTGCCAGCAGCCGGATGGGGGCCTCGAACACCGGGGAGCTGTTTTTT. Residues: CASSRMGASNTGELFF.

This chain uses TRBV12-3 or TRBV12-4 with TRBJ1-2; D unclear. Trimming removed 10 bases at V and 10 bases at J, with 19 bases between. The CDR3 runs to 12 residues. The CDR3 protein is CATLLLRGSYTF. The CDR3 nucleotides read TGTGCCACCCTGTTGTTACGGGGATCCTACACCTTC.

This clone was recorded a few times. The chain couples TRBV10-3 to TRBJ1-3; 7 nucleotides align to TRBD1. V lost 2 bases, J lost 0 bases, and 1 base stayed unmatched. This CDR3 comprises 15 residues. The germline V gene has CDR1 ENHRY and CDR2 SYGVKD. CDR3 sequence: CAISERGLSGNTIYF. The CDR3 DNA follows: TGTGCCATCAGTGAGAGGGGGCTCTCTGGAAACACCATATATTTT.